This TCR beta chain was retrieved from a study of CD8+CD57+ T cells in acquired aplastic anemia. As for the study in general: On average, sorted CD4+ and CD8+ cells gave about 3.1 ug of DNA. Healthy donors yielded some 9.9 million CD4+ cell reads on average. Study results and limitations: Overlapping CD8+ CDR3 repertoires of patients and controls contained roughly 27 shared sequences.

This clonotype came up once. Its target is unknown. The V gene end was trimmed by 6 bases and the J gene end by 9 bases; junction bases not matched to a gene: 11. Germline-derived CDR1 and CDR2 are DFQATT and SNEGSKA (reference sequence). The CDR3 loop spans 13 amino acids. It was genomic DNA that served as the template for profiling TCR beta VDJ and CDR3. TCRdb fed the reads into MiXCR, producing one record per CDR3 protein. The sample records 100,000 to 120,000 distinct CDR3 sequences, 40% to 65% being singletons. The clonotype was recovered from a human donor in good health, serving as a control. The chain joins TRBV20-1 to TRBJ2-1; 7 nucleotides line up with TRBD2. The sequencing sample was made of sorted CD4+, CD8+, or CD8+CD57+ T cells (not recorded which) from PBMCs. CDR3 DNA sequence: TGCAGTGCGTGGACTAGTACATTCGCTGAGCAGTTCTTC. Translating it yields CSAWTSTFAEQFF.